This T cell receptor (beta chain) was captured by sequencing in a study of cytomegalovirus exposure and HLA in healthy donors. In the study overall: Ancestry clustering placed 81% of approximately 370 genotyped donors in the Caucasian-associated cluster.

Of note for this clone: Other DNA sequences of this sample code for an identical CDR3.

The PCR had 60 Vbeta and 13 Jbeta primers. Measured with immunoSEQ multiplex PCR; TCRdb has only the in-frame clones, and not every one. Among about 190,000 clones, about four fifths were seen once, and the ten largest hold more than 3%. Germline values: CDR1 DFQATT, CDR2 SNEGSKA (reference sequence). CDR3 length: 11 residues. V lost 3 bases, J lost 2 bases, and 5 bases lay in between. Sequences were obtained from PBMCs. This chain connects TRBV20-1 to TRBJ2-7; D not resolved. This receptor was obtained from a man aged 35 to 55 in good health and CMV-seropositive. Here the CDR3 DNA reads TGCAGTGCTAGTGGCCCCTACGAGCAGTACTTC. Translated: CSASGPYEQYF.